This passage covers 20 T cell receptor beta chains from one sample sequenced in a study of blood T cell repertoires in COVID-19. Using immunoSEQ multiplex PCR, the repertoire was profiled, and TCRdb retains in-frame clones only, with some absent. The table records some 270,000 clones, roughly 84% of them present only once. What was sequenced was peripheral blood. The receptor source for this set is a human donor with COVID-19, enrolled during active disease. The donor label of this sample is uncertain.

The chain is built from TRBV5-5 and TRBJ2-3, with 9 bases lining up with TRBD1. The CDR3 totals 15 residues. The germline V gene encodes CDR1 SGHKS and CDR2 YYEKEE (reference sequence). The V and J ends lost 1 base and 3 bases, in that order; junction bases with no gene match: 3. The CDR3 DNA sequence: TGTGCCAGCAGCTTGACAGGGGGCGGGACAGATACGCAGTATTTT. Amino acid sequence: CASSLTGGGTDTQYF.

The J gene is TRBJ2-7, the V gene TRBV11-2; the D is unclear. The CDR3 is made up of 12 amino acids. V dropped 5 bases and J dropped 2 bases, with 7 bases sitting between them. In germline, CDR1 is SGHAT, CDR2 FQNNGV. The CDR3 DNA reads TGTGCCAGCAGCAGCCACCCCTACGAGCAGTACTTC. Its translation is CASSSHPYEQYF. The full variable domain, its missing parts supplied by reference TRBV11-2 and TRBJ2-7, is EAGVAQSPRYKIIEKRQSVAFWCNPISGHATLYWYQQILGQGPKLLIQFQNNGVVDDSQLPKDRFSAERLKGVDSTLKIQPAKLEDSAVYLCASSSHPYEQYFGPGTRLTVT.

The chain is built from TRBV7-2 and TRBJ1-1; a possible D gene is TRBD1 (5 bases). The CDR3 totals 15 residues. Germline CDR1 and CDR2: SGHTA and FQGNSA. Trimming left V 5 bases short and J 5 bases short, with 18 bases between. CDR3 loop: CASSLMGGRGTEAFF. CDR3 DNA sequence: TGTGCCAGCAGCCTGATGGGGGGACGGGGGACTGAAGCTTTCTTT.

The chain has TRBV7-6 and TRBJ2-1, with 8 bases identical to TRBD2. Germline lookup yields CDR1 SGHVS and CDR2 FNYEAQ. J was trimmed by 9 bases and V by 0 bases; bases with no gene match: 10. The CDR3 spans 16 residues. As DNA, the CDR3 is TGTGCCAGCAGCTTAGCGCCGGGCGGGAGGTCAGGTGAGCAGTTCTTC. Amino acid sequence: CASSLAPGGRSGEQFF.

CDR3 coding DNA: TGCGCCAGCAGCTTGGACAGGGGGCACAATTCACCCCTCCACTTT. As protein: CASSLDRGHNSPLHF. The V gene is TRBV5-1, the J gene TRBJ1-6; 9 nucleotides match TRBD1. CDR3 length: 15 amino acids. CDR1 and CDR2 from the germline V gene are SGHRS and YFSETQ. Trimming cost V 0 bases and J 7 bases; bases outside gene matches: 2.

The genes are TRBV6-5 and TRBJ1-5, with a tentative D call TRBD1 (5 bases). V was trimmed by 11 bases and J by 4 bases, leaving 15 bases between them. From germline, CDR1 is MNHEY and CDR2 SVGAGI. The CDR3 sequence is 13 residues long. CDR3 sequence reads: CAGSGGLNQPQHF. In nucleotides, the CDR3 is TGTGCCGGCTCGGGGGGATTGAATCAGCCCCAGCATTTT.

The chain employs TRBV10-3 and TRBJ1-5; the match to TRBD1 covers 10 bases. Germline V gene sequence: CDR1 ENHRY, CDR2 SYGVKD. With 3 bases clipped from V and 6 bases from J, the junction kept 5 bases outside the gene matches. The CDR3 runs 15 residues. The CDR3 coding sequence is TGTGCCATCAGTGATGCGACAGGGGGCGGTCAGCCCCAGCATTTT. It translates to CAISDATGGGQPQHF.

Here the CDR3 DNA reads TGCAGCGCCGGACAGGCGGAGAGTTCAGAAGCTTTCTTT. Translating it yields CSAGQAESSEAFF. The chain carries TRBV29-1 and TRBJ1-1; 7 bases align to TRBD1. Germline values: CDR1 SQVTM, CDR2 ANQGSEA. There are 13 residues in the CDR3. Trimming took 7 bases from V and 8 from J; bases not matched to a gene: 13.

A few counts support this clone. The sample contains more than one DNA sequence encoding this CDR3. The chain has TRBV7-8 and TRBJ2-7; TRBD1 might be the D (5 bases). The CDR3 loop spans 13 amino acids. CDR1 and CDR2 from the germline V gene are SGHVS and FQNEAQ. Trimming took 1 base from V and 6 from J, leaving 10 bases between them. The CDR3, as DNA: TGTGCCAGCAGCTTAGGTCAGGGCGGCGAGCAGTACTTC. Its translation is CASSLGQGGEQYF. Looking up the rest from reference TRBV7-8 and TRBJ2-7 gives the full variable domain: GAGVSQSPRYKVAKRGQDVALRCDPISGHVSLFWYQQALGQGPEFLTYFQNEAQLDKSGLPSDRFFAERPEGSVSTLKIQRTQQEDSAVYLCASSLGQGGEQYFGPGTRLTVT.

The chain carries TRBV5-8 and TRBJ1-1; D might be TRBD1 (6 bases). Trimming left V 0 bases short and J 2 bases short, with 11 bases between. Germline lookup yields CDR1 SGHTS and CDR2 YDEGEE. There are 15 residues in the CDR3. The CDR3 protein is CASSLEGGLNTEAFF. The CDR3 nucleotides are TGTGCCAGCAGCTTGGAGGGGGGGCTTAACACTGAAGCTTTCTTT.

The chain uses TRBV27 and TRBJ2-3; TRBD1 might be the D (7 bases). This CDR3 has 14 amino acids. V was clipped by 7 bases and J by 3 bases, with 14 bases between them. Germline values: CDR1 MNHEY, CDR2 SMNVEV (reference sequence). In DNA form, the CDR3 reads TGTGCCAGCACGGAGGGGGCCGGGACAGATACGCAGTATTTT. Amino acid sequence: CASTEGAGTDTQYF.

The V call is TRBV6-5, the J call TRBJ1-5; the D is unclear. CDR1 is MNHEY, CDR2 SVGAGI, per germline. V lost 8 bases, J lost 5 bases, and 7 bases lay in between. The CDR3 is 11 residues long. In DNA, the CDR3 is TGTGCCAGCGGCATATATCAGCCCCAGCATTTT. Translation: CASGIYQPQHF.

This chain links TRBV30 with TRBJ2-5; no clear D gene. Trimming cost V 1 base and J 5 bases, with 14 bases left between them. Germline values: CDR1 GTSNPN, CDR2 SVGIG (reference sequence). The CDR3 length is 14 residues. Here the CDR3 DNA reads TGTGCCTGGAGTGAGTCCGAGGTCCAGGAGACCCAGTACTTC. Its protein is CAWSESEVQETQYF.

J is TRBJ2-6 and V is TRBV5-1, with unresolved D. CDR1 is SGHRS, CDR2 YFSETQ, per germline. This CDR3 region has 14 residues. Trimming stripped 4 bases from V and 2 bases from J, with 7 bases between. The CDR3 region has the DNA TGCGCCAGCAGCCTACCGACTGGGGCCAACGTCCTGACTTTC. As protein: CASSLPTGANVLTF.

This clone is a singleton in its sample. The chain recombines TRBV28 with TRBJ2-4; TRBD2 aligns across 7 bases. Germline V gene sequence: CDR1 MDHEN, CDR2 SYDVKM. J gave up 0 bases and V 4 bases, and 3 bases lay outside the gene matches. This CDR3 region has 15 residues. CDR3 region: CASSSGGGAKNIQYF. In nucleotides, the CDR3 is TGTGCCAGCAGTTCCGGCGGGGGAGCCAAAAACATTCAGTACTTC. Variable domain in full (rest from reference TRBV28 and TRBJ2-4): DVKVTQSSRYLVKRTGEKVFLECVQDMDHENMFWYRQDPGLGLRLIYFSYDVKMKEKGDIPEGYSVSREKKERFSLILESASTNQTSMYLCASSSGGGAKNIQYFGAGTRLSVL.

This clone occurred once. The chain couples TRBV3-1 (or the pseudogene TRBV3-2) to TRBJ1-1; a possible D gene is TRBD1 (5 bases). V lost 0 bases and J lost 0, with 8 bases in between. Looked up from germline, CDR1 is LGHDT and CDR2 is YNNKEL (reference sequence). This CDR3 contains 15 residues. Here the CDR3 DNA reads TGTGCCAGCAGCCAAGACCCGGGGGTGAACACTGAAGCTTTCTTT. It specifies CASSQDPGVNTEAFF.

This clone has a single count. In DNA, the CDR3 is TGTGGTTCCACTCGGGACAGGAGCTCCTACGAGCAGTACTTC. Translation gives CGSTRDRSSYEQYF. The chain uses TRBV28 and TRBJ2-7, with TRBD1 matching 8 bases. This CDR3 spans 14 amino acids. Germline assignment: CDR1 MDHEN and CDR2 SYDVKM.

V usage is TRBV19 and J usage is TRBJ1-1, with D unresolved. This CDR3 region has 13 residues. Germline loops: CDR1 LNHDA, CDR2 SQIVND (reference sequence). The germline V and J ends were trimmed by 4 bases and 0 bases, with 6 bases remaining between them. The CDR3 loop is CASSTQVNTEAFF. CDR3 nucleotide sequence: TGTGCCAGTAGTACTCAGGTGAACACTGAAGCTTTCTTT.

The chain has TRBV15 and TRBJ2-3; weak D call: TRBD2 (5 bases). CDR3 length equals 15 residues. Germline V CDR1 and CDR2: LNHNV, YYDKDF (reference sequence). V lost 1 base and J 1 base, leaving 9 bases between the germline ends. The CDR3 DNA sequence: TGTGCCACCAGCAGAGTCGTGAGGGGCACAGATACGCAGTATTTT. The encoded protein is CATSRVVRGTDTQYF.

This clone has only one observation. The chain is built from TRBV27 and TRBJ1-3; possibly TRBD1 for D (5 bases). The CDR3 spans 16 residues. Germline V gives CDR1 MNHEY, CDR2 SMNVEV (reference sequence). V lost 1 base and J lost 0, with 10 bases in between. The chain's CDR3 is CASSLLGQPSGNTIYF. The CDR3 nucleotides are TGTGCCAGCAGTTTATTGGGGCAGCCCTCTGGAAACACCATATATTTT.